This is a list of T cell receptor beta chains from one sample in a study of early T cells in non-severe SARS-CoV-2 infection. MiXCR, run by TCRdb on the 5' RACE reads, gives a single entry per CDR3 protein. The sample yields about 42,000 distinct CDR3 sequences, 7.1% seen once. Sample: whole blood. The receptors were sampled from an adult who was a healthcare worker with PCR-confirmed SARS-CoV-2 infection or an uninfected control (not recorded which). Both conserved end residues are part of each CDR3. A D gene is named only where the DNA matches it firmly. Clone size is shown for a subset of rows, as once, few, many or a class of expanded clone.

TRBV18	few	.	TRBJ2-1	TGTGCCAGCTCACCGCCGGTGATGGGGGCCTACAATGAGCAGTTCTTC	CASSPPVMGAYNEQFF
TRBV9	many	.	TRBJ2-3	TGTGCCAGCAGCGTAGAGGCACTAATGCATACGCAGTATTTT	CASSVEALMHTQYF
TRBV9	.	.	TRBJ1-2	TGTGCCAGCAGCGTGGGCCGGGAGGGGATCTATGGCTACACCTTC	CASSVGREGIYGYTF
TRBV9	few	.	TRBJ2-3	TGTGCCAGCAGCGTCCAGGGTTCAGATACGCAGTATTTT	CASSVQGSDTQYF
TRBV6-2/TRBV6-3	.	.	TRBJ2-3	TGTGCCAGCAAGAATCCCAGGGGATCCGGCACAGATACGCAGTATTTT	CASKNPRGSGTDTQYF
TRBV29-1	.	.	TRBJ1-1	TGCAGCGCCCGGGCCTCGACATATGAAGCTTTCTTT	CSARASTYEAFF
TRBV14	many	TRBD1	TRBJ1-1	TGTGCCAGCAGCCAACAGACAGGGACTGAAGCTTTCTTT	CASSQQTGTEAFF
TRBV7-6	many	.	TRBJ1-2	TGTGCCAGCAGCTTAGAGCCTACCTCCTATGGCTACACCTTC	CASSLEPTSYGYTF
TRBV7-9	many	.	TRBJ1-2	TGTGCCAGCAGCTTCGCGGGGAAGGGCTATGGCTACACCTTC	CASSFAGKGYGYTF
TRBV27	few	.	TRBJ1-2	TGTGCCAGCATGAGGAAGGAAGGGAATCCTAATGGCTACACCTTC	CASMRKEGNPNGYTF